Listed below are T cell receptor beta chains from one sample, sequenced in a study of identifying expanded T cells in peripheral blood. Profiled with immunoSEQ multiplex PCR; TCRdb holds only in-frame clones, not every one. Counted here are roughly 100,000 clones, around 88% occurring once; the ten biggest clones make up 12% to 15%. The sequenced sample was blood. All receptors come from a person aged 18 to 75 in good health. CDR3s include the opening cysteine and the closing phenylalanine or tryptophan. A D gene is named only where the DNA matches it firmly.

d_call	j_call	v_call	cdr3_aa	cdr3_nt
TRBD1	TRBJ2-1	TRBV6-1	CASTTGGTEQFF	TGTGCCAGCACGACAGGGGGCACTGAGCAGTTCTTC
NA	TRBJ2-7	TRBV5-4	CASSFSGLAEQYF	TGTGCCAGCAGCTTCTCGGGACTCGCCGAGCAGTACTTC
TRBD1	TRBJ2-7	TRBV7-7	CASSLTPGGEQYF	TGTGCCAGCAGCTTAACCCCAGGGGGCGAGCAGTACTTC
TRBD2	TRBJ2-1	TRBV6-1	CASSSLSGSYNEQFF	TGTGCCAGCAGTTCTCTTAGCGGGAGTTACAATGAGCAGTTCTTC
NA	TRBJ1-2	TRBV10-3	CAISEEERSPYGYTF	TGTGCCATCAGTGAGGAAGAAAGGTCCCCTTATGGCTACACCTTC
NA	TRBJ2-1	TRBV28	CASSFGLPDNEQFF	TGTGCCAGCAGTTTCGGACTACCCGACAATGAGCAGTTCTTC
NA	TRBJ2-3	TRBV2	CASSGQVVDTQYF	TGTGCCAGCAGTGGGCAGGTGGTGGATACGCAGTATTTT
NA	TRBJ1-1	TRBV5-5	CASSSLSNTEAFF	TGTGCCAGCAGCAGCCTGTCGAACACTGAAGCTTTCTTT
NA	TRBJ2-7	TRBV28	CASSLIGRSSYEQYF	TGTGCCAGCAGTCTCATCGGAAGGAGCTCCTACGAGCAGTACTTC
NA	TRBJ2-2	TRBV9	CASSVFQGTGELFF	TGTGCCAGCAGCGTATTTCAGGGGACCGGGGAGCTGTTTTTT
NA	TRBJ2-7	TRBV11-2	CASSLVRGRGPYEQYF	TGTGCCAGCAGCTTGGTTCGTGGCAGGGGACCCTACGAGCAGTACTTC
TRBD2	TRBJ2-2	TRBV5-1	CASSFSGRSDTGELFF	TGCGCCAGCAGCTTTAGCGGGAGATCGGACACCGGGGAGCTGTTTTTT
TRBD2	TRBJ2-1	TRBV10-3	CAISEPFGLAGDRGFF	TGTGCCATCAGTGAGCCCTTCGGACTAGCGGGCGACCGGGGGTTCTTC
NA	TRBJ2-2	TRBV7-2	CASSFFGSTSTGELFF	TGTGCCAGCAGCTTTTTTGGGTCCACCTCCACCGGGGAGCTGTTTTTT
NA	TRBJ2-1	TRBV5-1	CASSPQGERRNEQFF	TGCGCCAGCAGCCCCCAGGGTGAGAGAAGGAATGAGCAGTTCTTC